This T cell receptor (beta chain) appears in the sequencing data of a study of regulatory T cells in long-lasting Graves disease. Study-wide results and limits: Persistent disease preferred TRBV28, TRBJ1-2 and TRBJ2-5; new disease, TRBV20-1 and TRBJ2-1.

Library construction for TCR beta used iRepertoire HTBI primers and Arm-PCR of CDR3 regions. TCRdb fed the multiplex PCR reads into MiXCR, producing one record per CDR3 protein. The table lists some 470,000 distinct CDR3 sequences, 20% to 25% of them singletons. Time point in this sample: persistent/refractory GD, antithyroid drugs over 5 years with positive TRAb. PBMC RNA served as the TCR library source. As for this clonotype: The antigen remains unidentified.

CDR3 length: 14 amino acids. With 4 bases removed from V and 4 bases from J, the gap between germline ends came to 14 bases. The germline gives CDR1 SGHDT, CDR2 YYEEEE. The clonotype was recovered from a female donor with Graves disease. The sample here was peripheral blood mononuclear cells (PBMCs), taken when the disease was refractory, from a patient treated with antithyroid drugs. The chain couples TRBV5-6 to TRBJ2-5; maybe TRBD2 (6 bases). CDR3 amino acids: CASSLGGLSETQYF. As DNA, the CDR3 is TGTGCCAGCAGCCTGGGAGGCCTGTCAGAGACCCAGTACTTC.